The 2 T cell receptor beta chains given below trace back to one sample, sequenced in a study of regulatory T cells in long-lasting Graves disease. The sample's time point: newly diagnosed GD, antithyroid drugs for less than 3 months. RNA from PBMCs was the source of the TCR library. Arm-PCR with iRepertoire HTBI primers amplified the CDR3 regions for these TCR beta libraries. TCRdb ran MiXCR on the multiplex PCR reads and lists one entry per CDR3 protein. The sample holds about 610,000 distinct CDR3 sequences, roughly 16% seen once. The same sample was also used in a study of T cells in Graves' hyperthyroidism and ophthalmopathy.

Sequencing was performed on peripheral blood mononuclear cells (PBMCs), taken at new diagnosis, from a patient treated with antithyroid drugs. The receptors shown here come from a man younger than 35 with Graves disease.

V is TRBV12-3 or TRBV12-4 and J is TRBJ2-4, with D uncertain. The V end was cut by 5 bases, the J end by 0 bases, with 11 bases between. The CDR3 has 15 amino acids. The CDR3 nucleotides are TGTGCCAGCAGTACAGATAATGTAGCCAAAAACATTCAGTACTTC. Protein product: CASSTDNVAKNIQYF.

This sequence joins TRBV28 and TRBJ1-5; possible D gene TRBD1, 5 bases. The CDR3 is 16 residues long. The V end lost 7 bases, the J end lost 2 bases, and 18 bases lay between the germline ends. Germline V lookup: CDR1 MDHEN, CDR2 SYDVKM. The chain's CDR3 is CASIDTGGGGNQPQHF. DNA for the CDR3: TGTGCCAGCATCGATACGGGGGGGGGGGGCAATCAGCCCCAGCATTTT.